These 26 T cell receptor beta chains share one sample of origin, sequenced in a study of blood T cell repertoires in COVID-19. Produced via immunoSEQ multiplex PCR; TCRdb's table is partial and in-frame only. Of fewer than 350,000 clones listed, around 89% are singletons. Source material: PBMCs or T cells enriched from blood (not recorded which). These receptors came from a woman aged 18-29 years with acute COVID-19.

The chain employs TRBV6-5 and TRBJ2-2; D gene unclear. Trimming removed 2 bases from V and 2 bases from J, with 12 bases in between. The CDR3 runs 16 residues. Looked up from germline, CDR1 is MNHEY and CDR2 is SVGAGI. Here the CDR3 reads CASSYLYPVNTGELFF. The CDR3, as DNA: TGTGCCAGCAGTTACCTCTATCCCGTTAACACCGGGGAGCTGTTTTTT.

This clone has a single count. This chain links TRBV5-1 with TRBJ2-3; 7 bases match TRBD2. Germline V CDR1 and CDR2: SGHRS, YFSETQ. Trimming cost V 3 bases and J 0 bases; bases outside gene matches: 13. The CDR3 has 18 residues. CDR3 coding DNA: TGCGCCAGCAGCTGGTCCCATCCTAGCGGTTCTAGCACAGATACGCAGTATTTT. Translating it yields CASSWSHPSGSSTDTQYF.

This chain uses TRBV7-2 with TRBJ2-3; a possible D gene is TRBD2 (5 bases). Germline CDR1 is SGHTA and CDR2 is FQGNSA. The CDR3 is 14 amino acids. V lost 6 bases to trimming and J lost 0 bases, with 10 bases between them. The CDR3 region has the DNA TGTGCCAGCAGTGACTACCTTAGCACAGATACGCAGTATTTT. This gives the protein CASSDYLSTDTQYF.

V is TRBV4-3 and J is TRBJ2-7, with 9 bases that match TRBD2. Trimming at V came to 5 bases and at J to 2 bases, leaving 7 bases not matched to a gene. CDR3 length: 15 amino acids. Germline V gene sequence: CDR1 LGHNA, CDR2 YSLEER. CDR3: CASSYGTSRTYEQYF. The DNA for the CDR3 is TGCGCCAGCAGCTACGGGACTAGCAGAACCTACGAGCAGTACTTC.

V is TRBV28 and J is TRBJ1-1; no firm D call. The V gene lost 2 bases and the J gene lost 4 bases, with 14 bases spanning the gap. CDR3 length: 15 residues. Germline lookup yields CDR1 MDHEN and CDR2 SYDVKM. In nucleotides, the CDR3 is TGTGCCAGCAGTTTAGTAGGCCAGCCGGGCACTGAAGCTTTCTTT. Translated, it gives CASSLVGQPGTEAFF.

The genes are TRBV29-1 and TRBJ2-2; D gene ambiguous. The CDR3 is 12 residues long. V was trimmed by 7 bases and J by 0 bases, leaving 6 bases between them. Germline values: CDR1 SQVTM, CDR2 ANQGSEA. CDR3: CSGSANTGELFF. The CDR3 bases are TGCAGCGGCAGCGCGAACACCGGGGAGCTGTTTTTT.

CDR3 in DNA: TGTGCCAGCAGCTTAGGGGGACTAGCGGGAGGGCGCGAGCAGTACTTC. Translated: CASSLGGLAGGREQYF. The gene calls are TRBV7-2 and TRBJ2-7, with TRBD2 matching over 16 bases. Germline loops: CDR1 SGHTA, CDR2 FQGNSA. The CDR3 consists of 16 residues. The V segment lost 1 base and the J segment 6 bases; nucleotides outside the gene matches: 3.

V is TRBV7-2 and J is TRBJ2-1, with 7 bases fitting TRBD2. This CDR3 spans 18 amino acids. CDR1 is SGHTA, CDR2 FQGNSA, per germline. J gave up 3 bases and V 8 bases, and 19 bases lay outside the gene matches. The CDR3 spells CASGLPTRAGAYYNEQFF. CDR3 DNA sequence: TGTGCCAGCGGGTTACCCACGAGGGCGGGAGCGTACTACAATGAGCAGTTCTTC. Variable domain in full (rest from reference TRBV7-2 and TRBJ2-1): GAGVSQSPSNKVTEKGKDVELRCDPISGHTALYWYRQSLGQGLEFLIYFQGNSAPDKSGLPSDRFSAERTGGSVSTLTIQRTQQEDSAVYLCASGLPTRAGAYYNEQFFGPGTRLTVL.

The rearrangement uses TRBV29-1 and TRBJ1-2; D perhaps matches TRBD1 (5 bases). Trimming removed 2 bases from V and 10 bases from J, with 23 bases in between. The germline CDR1 and CDR2 sequences are SQVTM and ANQGSEA. This CDR3 contains 15 residues. CDR3 coding DNA: TGCAGCGTTGAAATTTGGGTCGGGGGTCGCATTTCCTACACCTTC. Translated, it gives CSVEIWVGGRISYTF.

The rearrangement links TRBV10-2 to TRBJ1-4; 7 nucleotides align to TRBD1. CDR3 length: 14 residues. With 5 bases clipped from V and 3 bases from J, the junction kept 3 bases outside the gene matches. Germline lookup yields CDR1 WSHSY and CDR2 SAAADI. In nucleotides, the CDR3 is TGCGCCAGCAGTAACAGGGGCCCTAATGAAAAACTGTTTTTT. Its translation is CASSNRGPNEKLFF.

V usage is TRBV11-2 and J usage is TRBJ2-6; 7 bases agree with TRBD1. Unmatched junction bases numbered 12, after V lost 0 bases and J lost 1 base. CDR3 length: 20 residues. CDR1 is SGHAT and CDR2 is FQNNGV in the germline V gene. The DNA of the CDR3 is TGTGCCAGCAGCTTAGAGTGGGTTGGACAGGTATCTTCTGGGGCCAACGTCCTGACTTTC. As protein: CASSLEWVGQVSSGANVLTF.

The rearrangement uses TRBV27 and TRBJ1-4, with 9 bases fitting TRBD1. Unmatched junction bases numbered 4, after V lost 6 bases and J lost 2 bases. The germline V gene encodes CDR1 MNHEY and CDR2 SMNVEV (reference sequence). The CDR3 length is 15 residues. The DNA of the CDR3 is TGTGCCAGCAGGAAAACAGGGGGCACTAATGAAAAACTGTTTTTT. It translates to CASRKTGGTNEKLFF.

The V call is TRBV6-1, the J call TRBJ2-3, with 8 positions matching TRBD2. V trimming: 4 bases; J trimming: 2 bases; junction bases outside the gene matches: 8. Germline CDR1 MNHNS, CDR2 SASEGT. This CDR3 has 16 residues. CDR3 bases: TGTGCCAGCAGTGGCCGGGCTAGCGGGTACACAGATACGCAGTATTTT. Translation gives CASSGRASGYTDTQYF.

This clone was seen only a few times. V and J are TRBV10-1 and TRBJ2-7; D perhaps matches TRBD1 (6 bases). The V gene's germline CDR1 is WNHNN and CDR2 SYGVQD (reference sequence). The CDR3 is 15 amino acids. V lost 2 bases and J lost 3, with 14 bases in between. The CDR3 loop is CASSEGAGALYEQYF. The DNA for the CDR3 is TGCGCCAGCAGTGAGGGGGCAGGGGCGCTCTACGAGCAGTACTTC.

The V call is TRBV2, the J call TRBJ2-5; 12 bases match TRBD2. This CDR3 has 18 residues. Germline values: CDR1 SNHLY, CDR2 FYNNEI. The trim removed 6 bases at V and 5 bases at J, leaving 16 bases unmatched. CDR3 loop: CASSSPGTSGPAWETQYF. The CDR3 DNA reads TGTGCCAGCAGCTCACCCGGGACTAGCGGGCCTGCTTGGGAGACCCAGTACTTC. The complete variable domain, with remaining parts taken from reference TRBV2 and TRBJ2-5, reads EPEVTQTPSHQVTQMGQEVILRCVPISNHLYFYWYRQILGQKVEFLVSFYNNEISEKSEIFDDQFSVERPDGSNFTLKIRSTKLEDSAMYFCASSSPGTSGPAWETQYFGPGTRLLVL.

The CDR3 DNA reads as TGTGCCAGCAGTGTCCCCGACCGGTGGGGAGGGGAAAAACTGTTTTTT. Protein: CASSVPDRWGGEKLFF. The gene calls are TRBV6-4 and TRBJ1-4; no clear D. V dropped 4 bases and J dropped 8 bases, with 20 bases sitting between them. The length of the CDR3 is 16 residues. Germline assignment: CDR1 MRHNA and CDR2 SNTAGT.

The rearrangement uses TRBV5-8 and TRBJ2-2; maybe TRBD1 (6 bases). V dropped 4 bases and J dropped 4 bases, with 14 bases sitting between them. The CDR3 runs to 15 residues. Looked up from germline, CDR1 is SGHTS and CDR2 is YDEGEE. CDR3 amino acids: CASSATGLGTGELFF. CDR3 coding DNA: TGTGCCAGCAGCGCTACAGGGTTGGGCACCGGGGAGCTGTTTTTT.

This clone was seen a handful of times. This chain links TRBV11-2 with TRBJ1-2; possibly TRBD1 for D (6 bases). V was shortened by 5 bases and J by 5 bases, with 18 bases between the two germline ends. Germline V gene sequence: CDR1 SGHAT, CDR2 FQNNGV. The CDR3 spans 15 residues. The CDR3 reads CASSPRQGPFYGYTF. The CDR3, as DNA: TGTGCCAGCAGCCCCCGTCAGGGGCCCTTTTATGGCTACACCTTC. The full variable domain, completed using reference TRBV11-2 and TRBJ1-2, is EAGVAQSPRYKIIEKRQSVAFWCNPISGHATLYWYQQILGQGPKLLIQFQNNGVVDDSQLPKDRFSAERLKGVDSTLKIQPAKLEDSAVYLCASSPRQGPFYGYTFGSGTRLTVV.

The rearrangement joins TRBV24-1 to TRBJ2-1, with a weak D call TRBD1 (6 bases). V dropped 3 bases and J dropped 7 bases, with 12 bases sitting between them. Per germline, CDR1 KGHDR and CDR2 SFDVKD. This CDR3 contains 14 residues. CDR3 in amino acids: CATSDGAGVNEQFF. In DNA, the CDR3 is TGTGCCACCAGTGATGGGGCAGGGGTTAATGAGCAGTTCTTC.

This clone was observed a few times. The chain is built from TRBV19 and TRBJ1-2; D not resolved. Trimming removed 6 bases at V and 4 bases at J, with 12 bases between. The CDR3 is 13 amino acids. CDR1 is LNHDA, CDR2 SQIVND, per germline (reference sequence). The CDR3 region is CASSPTEIYGYTF. The CDR3 coding sequence is TGTGCCAGTAGCCCTACGGAGATCTATGGCTACACCTTC. The full variable domain, in which reference TRBV19 and TRBJ1-2 provide the parts outside the CDR3, is DGGITQSPKYLFRKEGQNVTLSCEQNLNHDAMYWYRQDPGQGLRLIYYSQIVNDFQKGDIAEGYSVSREKKESFPLTVTSAQKNPTAFYLCASSPTEIYGYTFGSGTRLTVV.

The CDR3 is CASRAVGTGGYEQYF. The DNA for the CDR3 is TGTGCCAGCAGGGCGGTGGGGACTGGGGGCTACGAGCAGTACTTC. V and J are TRBV28 and TRBJ2-7; weak D call: TRBD2 (6 bases). V dropped 6 bases and J dropped 3 bases, with 18 bases sitting between them. Germline CDR1 MDHEN, CDR2 SYDVKM. The CDR3 length is 15 residues.

The chain uses TRBV4-1 and TRBJ1-2, with TRBD1 as a possible D gene (5 bases). With 3 bases removed from V and 9 bases from J, the gap between germline ends came to 20 bases. This CDR3 region has 15 residues. Germline V gene data show CDR1 as MGHRA and CDR2 as YSYEKL. In DNA form, the CDR3 reads TGCGCCAGCAGCCACCCCGGGGGGATCGGTGTGAGCTACACCTTC. This sequence encodes CASSHPGGIGVSYTF.

This chain uses TRBV6-5 with TRBJ2-1, with D perhaps TRBD1 (6 bases). The CDR3 length is 15 residues. Germline CDR1 reads MNHEY; CDR2 reads SVGAGI. Trimming took off 6 bases at V and 6 bases at J, with 18 bases between the two ends. This chain's CDR3 is CASRRTGKWANEQFF. CDR3 sequence (DNA): TGTGCCAGCAGACGTACAGGGAAATGGGCCAATGAGCAGTTCTTC.

The rearrangement joins TRBV7-2 to TRBJ2-7, with D perhaps TRBD1 (5 bases). This CDR3 is 14 amino acids long. Germline V gene lookup returns CDR1 SGHTA and CDR2 FQGNSA. With 1 base removed from V and 10 bases from J, the gap between germline ends came to 17 bases. The CDR3 coding sequence is TGTGCCAGCAGCTTAGACCAGGGTCCTGGTGAACAGTACTTC. It is translated as CASSLDQGPGEQYF. Complete variable domain (other parts from reference TRBV7-2 and TRBJ2-7): GAGVSQSPSNKVTEKGKDVELRCDPISGHTALYWYRQSLGQGLEFLIYFQGNSAPDKSGLPSDRFSAERTGGSVSTLTIQRTQQEDSAVYLCASSLDQGPGEQYFGPGTRLTVT.

The V call is TRBV6-2 or TRBV6-3, the J call TRBJ2-1, with TRBD2 identical over 7 bases. Germline V gene sequence: CDR1 MNHEY, CDR2 SVGEGT. Trimming at V came to 3 bases and at J to 4 bases, leaving 6 bases not matched to a gene. The CDR3 is 15 amino acids. CDR3: CASSYKVGGYNEQFF. The CDR3 nucleotides are TGTGCCAGCAGTTATAAAGTGGGAGGGTACAATGAGCAGTTCTTC.

The chain couples TRBV7-9 to TRBJ2-2, with 7 bases matching TRBD2. This CDR3 region has 15 residues. CDR1 and CDR2 (germline): SEHNR, FQNEAQ (reference sequence). The V segment lost 1 base and the J segment 6 bases; nucleotides outside the gene matches: 5. Here the CDR3 DNA reads TGTGCCAGCAGCTTAGGATCGCTAGCGGCCGGGGAGCTGTTTTTT. Amino acids: CASSLGSLAAGELFF.